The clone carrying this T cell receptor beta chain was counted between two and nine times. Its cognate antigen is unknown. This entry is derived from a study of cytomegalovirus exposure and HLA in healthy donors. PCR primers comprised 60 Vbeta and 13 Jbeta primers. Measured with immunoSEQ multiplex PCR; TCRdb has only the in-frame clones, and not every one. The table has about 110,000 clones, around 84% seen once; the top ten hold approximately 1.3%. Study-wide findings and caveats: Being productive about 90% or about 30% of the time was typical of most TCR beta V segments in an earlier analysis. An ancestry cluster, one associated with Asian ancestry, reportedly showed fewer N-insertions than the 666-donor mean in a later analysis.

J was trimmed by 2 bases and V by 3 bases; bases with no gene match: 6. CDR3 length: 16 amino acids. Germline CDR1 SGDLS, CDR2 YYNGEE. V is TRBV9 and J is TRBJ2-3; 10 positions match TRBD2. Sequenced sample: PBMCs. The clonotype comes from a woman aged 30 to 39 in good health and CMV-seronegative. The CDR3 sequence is CASSALAGVTTDTQYF. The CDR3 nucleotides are TGTGCCAGCAGCGCGCTAGCGGGAGTCACCACAGATACGCAGTATTTT.